The 32 T cell receptor beta chains presented below share a single source sample, sequenced in a study of T-cell reconstitution after alpha-beta-depleted transplantation in children. Unique molecular identifiers tagged the TCRbeta library. Each CDR3 protein is one row after TCRdb ran MiXCR on the PCR reads. The sample shows just under 250,000 distinct CDR3 sequences, about 25% of them seen only once. Specimen: PBMCs, collected before TCRalphabeta/CD19-depleted stem cell transplant. The receptors were gathered from a girl aged 2 to 10 with Fanconi anemia, due to receive a stem cell transplant.

There are many counts of this clonotype. The J gene is TRBJ2-3, the V gene TRBV27; maybe TRBD2 (6 bases). Germline-derived CDR1 and CDR2 are MNHEY and SMNVEV (reference sequence). The germline V and J ends were trimmed by 4 bases and 9 bases, with 17 bases remaining between them. This CDR3 region has 14 residues. The CDR3 DNA reads TGTGCCAGCAGTTACGGGACTCCCGCAGTCACGCAGTATTTT. Translation gives CASSYGTPAVTQYF.

The chain employs TRBV20-1 and TRBJ2-4; D gene ambiguous. The V end lost 6 bases, the J end lost 0 bases, and 15 bases lay between the germline ends. From germline, CDR1 is DFQATT and CDR2 SNEGSKA (reference sequence). This CDR3 is built from 15 residues. The CDR3 loop reads CSARSNPVAKNIQYF. The CDR3 DNA is TGCAGTGCCCGGTCAAACCCTGTAGCCAAAAACATTCAGTACTTC.

This clonotype was detected ten times or more. The rearrangement uses TRBV20-1 and TRBJ2-5; D call uncertain. Germline CDR1 is DFQATT and CDR2 is SNEGSKA (reference sequence). The CDR3 covers 14 residues. The V and J ends lost 0 bases and 2 bases respectively, with 10 bases between them. CDR3 DNA: TGCAGTGCTAGAGATCAAGTCGAGCAAGAGACCCAGTACTTC. It is translated as CSARDQVEQETQYF.

This clonotype came up many times. The chain joins TRBV29-1 to TRBJ2-7; 7 bases fit TRBD1. J gave up 2 bases and V 4 bases, and 8 bases lay outside the gene matches. The CDR3 sequence is 14 residues long. The germline V gene encodes CDR1 SQVTM and CDR2 ANQGSEA. Here the CDR3 DNA reads TGCAGCGTTGGAGCAAGGGGGCGGGCCTACGAGCAGTACTTC. As protein: CSVGARGRAYEQYF.

The chain carries TRBV12-3 or TRBV12-4 and TRBJ1-1; no reliable D call. The V end lost 6 bases, the J end lost 1 base, and 9 bases lay between the germline ends. The CDR3 runs to 13 residues. The CDR3 spells CASSPQQNTEAFF. In nucleotides, the CDR3 is TGTGCCAGCAGCCCCCAGCAGAACACTGAAGCTTTCTTT.

The rearrangement uses TRBV20-1 and TRBJ2-3, with 7 bases lining up with TRBD2. The V gene end was trimmed by 0 bases and the J gene end by 6 bases; junction bases not matched to a gene: 3. The CDR3 consists of 13 residues. Germline-derived CDR1 and CDR2 are DFQATT and SNEGSKA (reference sequence). The CDR3: CSARDWGGDTQYF. DNA for the CDR3: TGCAGTGCTAGAGATTGGGGGGGTGATACGCAGTATTTT.

The chain is built from TRBV27 and TRBJ2-5; perhaps TRBD2 as D (6 bases). Germline CDR1 is MNHEY and CDR2 is SMNVEV (reference sequence). This CDR3 has 16 residues. V was trimmed by 3 bases and J by 0 bases, leaving 14 bases between them. Written as DNA, the CDR3 is TGTGCCAGCAGTTTCCTGACTAGAGGGAACCAAGAGACCCAGTACTTC. It specifies CASSFLTRGNQETQYF.

This clonotype was counted only a few times. The chain employs TRBV6-5 and TRBJ2-6; no clear D. Germline-derived CDR1 and CDR2 are MNHEY and SVGAGI. Trimming shortened V by 2 bases and J by 3 bases, and 8 bases separated the two germline ends. The CDR3 has 15 amino acids. The CDR3: CASSYSWFGANVLTF. The CDR3 nucleotides are TGTGCCAGCAGTTACAGCTGGTTTGGGGCCAACGTCCTGACTTTC.

This clonotype was counted a few times. The rearrangement links TRBV29-1 to TRBJ2-3; no clear D gene. There are 14 residues in the CDR3. Germline CDR1 SQVTM, CDR2 ANQGSEA. Trimming cost V 4 bases and J 5 bases, with 16 bases left between them. The CDR3 region is CSVVLLGLGDTQYF. The CDR3 DNA reads TGCAGCGTTGTTTTGTTAGGGTTGGGAGATACGCAGTATTTT.

This clonotype was recorded many times. V is TRBV29-1 and J is TRBJ2-5, with a tentative D call TRBD1 (6 bases). CDR3 length equals 13 residues. V lost 1 base and J 4 bases, leaving 10 bases between the germline ends. Looked up from germline, CDR1 is SQVTM and CDR2 is ANQGSEA. CDR3 nucleotide sequence: TGCAGCGTTGAAGGGGGGCTGGGAGAGACCCAGTACTTC. Its translation: CSVEGGLGETQYF.

This clonotype was counted ten times or more. This chain links TRBV9 with TRBJ2-7; no firm D call. The V end was cut by 4 bases, the J end by 6 bases, with 8 bases between. This CDR3 spans 11 amino acids. Looked up from germline, CDR1 is SGDLS and CDR2 is YYNGEE. The CDR3 bases are TGTGCCAGCAGCTACGGATCCGAGCAGTACTTC. It specifies CASSYGSEQYF.

This sequence joins TRBV11-2 and TRBJ2-5; 15 bases map to TRBD2. J gave up 5 bases and V 5 bases, and 15 bases lay outside the gene matches. Per the germline V gene, CDR1 is SGHAT and CDR2 is FQNNGV. This CDR3 has 19 residues. DNA of the CDR3: TGTGCCAGCAGCCCAGGACTAGCGGGAGGGCTAGCCCCTTTCGAGACCCAGTACTTC. Its protein product is CASSPGLAGGLAPFETQYF. The full variable domain, rest sourced from reference TRBV11-2 and TRBJ2-5, is EAGVAQSPRYKIIEKRQSVAFWCNPISGHATLYWYQQILGQGPKLLIQFQNNGVVDDSQLPKDRFSAERLKGVDSTLKIQPAKLEDSAVYLCASSPGLAGGLAPFETQYFGPGTRLLVL.

Many counts were recorded for this clonotype. The CDR3, as DNA: TGTGCCAGCAGCTTAGCCCTGGTTGGATACAATGAGCAGTTCTTC. Its protein is CASSLALVGYNEQFF. The rearrangement joins TRBV7-2 to TRBJ2-1; D is unclear. The V and J ends lost 0 bases and 4 bases respectively, with 10 bases between them. There are 15 residues in the CDR3. Germline V gene data show CDR1 as SGHTA and CDR2 as FQGNSA.

The chain carries TRBV7-3 and TRBJ1-2; 10 bases line up with TRBD1. This CDR3 has 14 amino acids. Per the germline V gene, CDR1 is SGHTA and CDR2 is FQGTGA. V gave up 5 bases and J gave up 6 bases; unmatched junction bases: 6. The chain's CDR3 is CASSRDRGQDGYTF. The CDR3 DNA is TGTGCCAGCAGCCGTGACAGGGGGCAGGATGGCTACACCTTC.

The chain uses TRBV29-1 and TRBJ2-1, with 7 positions matching TRBD2. Trimming at V came to 3 bases and at J to 4 bases, leaving 9 bases not matched to a gene. This CDR3 contains 15 residues. The germline V gene has CDR1 SQVTM and CDR2 ANQGSEA. In DNA form, the CDR3 reads TGCAGCGTTGATAAGTTCGGGGGAGGGTACAATGAGCAGTTCTTC. Translation: CSVDKFGGGYNEQFF.

There are many counts of this clonotype. J is TRBJ2-4 and V is TRBV12-3 or TRBV12-4; D tentatively fits TRBD1 or TRBD2 (6 bases each). This CDR3 region has 15 residues. The ends were cut back, 3 bases at V and 6 bases at J, with 15 bases in the middle. CDR3 amino acids: CASSLMVGGPNIQYF. CDR3 nucleotide sequence: TGTGCCAGCAGTTTGATGGTAGGGGGGCCAAACATTCAGTACTTC.

Only a few counts were recorded for this clonotype. This sequence joins TRBV7-2 and TRBJ1-1; D gene uncertain. The CDR3 is made up of 16 amino acids. Trimming removed 1 base from V and 0 bases from J, with 12 bases in between. From germline, CDR1 is SGHTA and CDR2 FQGNSA. CDR3 region: CASSLVWGVMNTEAFF. The CDR3 DNA reads as TGTGCCAGCAGCTTAGTCTGGGGAGTTATGAACACTGAAGCTTTCTTT.

This clonotype was found many times. The rearrangement uses TRBV12-3 or TRBV12-4 and TRBJ2-2; no clear D. Trimming pared 2 bases from V and 7 bases from J, leaving 8 bases between. CDR3 length equals 13 residues. The CDR3 spells CASSLRSGGELFF. CDR3 nucleotide sequence: TGTGCCAGCAGTTTAAGATCGGGCGGGGAGCTGTTTTTT.

The gene calls are TRBV5-1 and TRBJ1-1; D is uncertain. Germline values: CDR1 SGHRS, CDR2 YFSETQ. The V gene lost 0 bases and the J gene lost 1 base, with 13 bases spanning the gap. The CDR3 runs 16 residues. The CDR3, as DNA: TGCGCCAGCAGCTTGGCGGCCGTACCTTCGAACACTGAAGCTTTCTTT. Translating gives CASSLAAVPSNTEAFF.

This clonotype was found many times. The V gene is TRBV4-2, the J gene TRBJ2-5; maybe TRBD2 (6 bases). CDR1 LGHNA and CDR2 YNFKEQ come from the germline V gene. Trimming left V 4 bases short and J 5 bases short, with 11 bases between. The CDR3 sequence is 13 residues long. CDR3 sequence (DNA): TGTGCCAGCAGCCCATCGGGGAGGGAGACCCAGTACTTC. Protein product: CASSPSGRETQYF.

In its sample, this clonotype was seen many times. The chain has TRBV6-4 and TRBJ2-1; perhaps TRBD1 as D (8 bases). This CDR3 has 15 residues. Germline values: CDR1 MRHNA, CDR2 SNTAGT. V shed 6 bases and J shed 7 bases, with 19 bases lying between them. CDR3 loop: CASSPENRGGNEQFF. The CDR3 DNA reads as TGTGCCAGCAGCCCAGAGAACAGGGGGGGAAATGAGCAGTTCTTC.

This clonotype has ten or more counts. This CDR3 is CSVNSGNYEQYF. As DNA, the CDR3 is TGCAGCGTAAATAGCGGGAACTACGAGCAGTACTTC. J is TRBJ2-7 and V is TRBV29-1; 8 bases agree with TRBD2. CDR1 and CDR2 (germline): SQVTM, ANQGSEA. J was trimmed by 3 bases and V by 6 bases; bases with no gene match: 4. The CDR3 covers 12 residues.

This clonotype was counted many times. The J gene is TRBJ1-5, the V gene TRBV27, with TRBD1 matching 7 bases. V shed 6 bases and J 7 bases; nucleotides not matched to a gene: 6. Germline V gene lookup returns CDR1 MNHEY and CDR2 SMNVEV (reference sequence). The CDR3 covers 13 residues. The DNA for the CDR3 is TGTGCCAGCAGCACGACAGGGCAGCAGCCCCAGCATTTT. Translated, it gives CASSTTGQQPQHF.

In regard to this clonotype: One junction end disagrees with the germline gene, perhaps due to a read error. This chain links TRBV20-1 with TRBJ2-4, with 11 bases aligning to TRBD1. The CDR3 is 11 amino acids. Per germline, CDR1 DFQATT and CDR2 SNEGSKA (reference sequence). In nucleotides, the CDR3 is TGCAGTGCTAGGCGGACAGGGGGCGTGAGTTTC. This encodes CSARRTGGVSF.

The rearrangement links TRBV6-5 to TRBJ2-3, with 10 bases lining up with TRBD2. With V trimmed by 0 bases and J by 2 bases, 8 bases remained unmatched. The CDR3 sequence is 18 residues long. Germline-derived CDR1 and CDR2 are MNHEY and SVGAGI. CDR3: CASSYSTLAGALTDTQYF. In DNA form, the CDR3 reads TGTGCCAGCAGTTACTCGACCCTAGCGGGGGCCCTCACAGATACGCAGTATTTT.

This clonotype was detected ten times or more. The V and J genes are TRBV15 and TRBJ2-2; TRBD1 or TRBD2 may be the D gene (5 bases each). This CDR3 contains 12 residues. Germline CDR1 LNHNV, CDR2 YYDKDF (reference sequence). V was pared by 5 bases and J by 6 bases, with 7 bases between. The DNA of the CDR3 is TGTGCCACCAGCGGGGGACCCGGGGAGCTGTTTTTT. Translation gives CATSGGPGELFF.

The chain uses TRBV18 and TRBJ2-7, with 11 bases matching TRBD1. Germline-derived CDR1 and CDR2 are KGHSH and LQKENI. V dropped 2 bases and J dropped 3; count of bases not matched to a gene: 3. The CDR3 is 15 amino acids. CDR3 sequence (DNA): TGTGCCAGCTCACCATTAGGGACAGGGGGCTACGAGCAGTACTTC. It yields the protein CASSPLGTGGYEQYF. Full variable domain (outside the CDR3, taken from reference TRBV18 and TRBJ2-7): NAGVMQNPRHLVRRRGQEARLRCSPMKGHSHVYWYRQLPEEGLKFMVYLQKENIIDESGMPKERFSAEFPKEGPSILRIQQVVRGDSAAYFCASSPLGTGGYEQYFGPGTRLTVT.

This rearrangement joins TRBV2 to TRBJ2-1, with 7 bases that match TRBD2. The V gene end was trimmed by 3 bases and the J gene end by 0 bases; junction bases not matched to a gene: 2. The CDR3 spans 15 residues. Germline CDR1 reads SNHLY; CDR2 reads FYNNEI. The CDR3 region has the DNA TGTGCCAGCAGTGAGACTAGCCTCTCCTACAATGAGCAGTTCTTC. Translated: CASSETSLSYNEQFF.

This clonotype was picked up many times. The rearrangement joins TRBV12-3 or TRBV12-4 to TRBJ2-5; TRBD2 is a possible D gene (6 bases). The CDR3 runs to 16 residues. Deletions cut 5 bases from V and 3 bases from J, with 19 bases between. CDR3 in amino acids: CASSPPGLHVKETQYF. The CDR3 region has the DNA TGTGCCAGCAGTCCCCCGGGACTCCATGTGAAAGAGACCCAGTACTTC.

The table lists this clonotype with many counts. This chain links TRBV20-1 with TRBJ2-3; TRBD2 matches at 8 bases. With 6 bases clipped from V and 4 bases from J, the junction kept 9 bases outside the gene matches. This CDR3 has 14 amino acids. Germline lookup yields CDR1 DFQATT and CDR2 SNEGSKA (reference sequence). This CDR3 is CSASYLGRADTQYF. The CDR3 DNA is TGCAGTGCATCCTACCTCGGGAGGGCAGATACGCAGTATTTT.

This CDR3 reads CASSLVTLTNEQFF. In DNA, the CDR3 is TGTGCCAGCAGCCTTGTGACACTGACAAATGAGCAGTTCTTC. The chain has TRBV14 and TRBJ2-1; D is ambiguous. CDR3 length: 14 amino acids. The germline CDR1 and CDR2 sequences are SGHDN and FVKESK. V was shortened by 4 bases and J by 7 bases, with 14 bases between the two germline ends.

This clonotype was found many times. V is TRBV4-2 and J is TRBJ2-5; D gene unclear. Trimming left V 0 bases short and J 4 bases short, with 9 bases between. CDR1 and CDR2 (germline): LGHNA, YNFKEQ. The CDR3 has 14 amino acids. In DNA, the CDR3 is TGTGCCAGCAGCCAAGAAGAGAGGCGAGAGACCCAGTACTTC. Its translation is CASSQEERRETQYF.